This TCR beta chain was obtained from a study of CD8 T cells in Susac syndrome. Peripheral blood CD8+ and CD4+ T cells were profiled by TCR beta sequencing. Controls matched for age and sex were healthy donors. CDR1 is LGHNA and CDR2 is YNFKEQ in the germline V gene. Trimming pared 5 bases from V and 3 bases from J, leaving 11 bases between. This CDR3 comprises 15 residues. The authors reverse transcribed roughly 0.5 to 1 ug RNA with random hexamers. Across 54 Vbeta and 13 Jbeta, TCR beta CDR3 was amplified with immunoSEQ multiplex PCR. TCRdb re-called the immunoSEQ multiplex PCR reads through MiXCR, storing one row per CDR3 protein. The sample holds about 130,000 distinct CDR3 sequences, around 94% seen once. Broader study findings: It was acknowledged in the study that the number of individuals who were included in its TCR sequencing and HLA analysis was relatively small.

The sample holds one count of this clonotype. What it binds is unknown. The sequenced sample consisted of CD4+ T cells from PBMCs. The source of this sequence is a human donor in good health. V and J are TRBV4-2 and TRBJ2-6, with a possible D match to TRBD2 (6 bases). The CDR3 loop reads CASSEVGGGANVLTF. In nucleotides, the CDR3 is TGTGCCAGCAGCGAAGTCGGGGGTGGGGCCAACGTCCTGACTTTC.